What follows are 8 T cell receptor beta chains derived from one specimen sequenced in a study of follicular helper T cells after annual influenza vaccination. Indicated time point: 2015-2016 season, 7 days after influenza vaccination. TCRdb keeps only in-frame clones here, not all; method: immunoSEQ multiplex PCR. The table includes about 6,800 clones, roughly 86% detected once. The source was CXCR5- memory CD4+ T cells sorted from blood, collected 7 days after influenza vaccination. All receptors come from an adult who received the influenza vaccine.

This rearrangement joins TRBV28 to TRBJ2-3; D is undetermined. The germline gives CDR1 MDHEN, CDR2 SYDVKM. The CDR3 extends over 14 amino acids. V lost 5 bases and J lost 2, with 11 bases in between. The chain's CDR3 is CASSVGRSTDTQYF. Written as DNA, the CDR3 is TGTGCCAGCAGTGTCGGCAGATCCACAGATACGCAGTATTTT.

The rearrangement links TRBV1 to TRBJ2-6. TRBV1 is termed a pseudogene. The CDR3 runs 18 residues. Here the CDR3 reads CTSSVGCLSQSRANVLTF. CDR3 nucleotides: TGCACCAGCAGTGTAGGTTGTTTGTCACAAAGTCGGGCCAACGTCCTGACTTTC.

This clone has only one observation. The junction and the germline gene differ at one end; a read error may be behind it. J is TRBJ1-1 and V is TRBV7-2; D is perhaps TRBD1 (5 bases). CDR3 length: 13 residues. Germline lookup yields CDR1 SGHTA and CDR2 FQGNSA. Written as DNA, the CDR3 is TGTGCCAGCAGCCGGGACTTCCGAACTGACGCTTTCTTT. It encodes CASSRDFRTDAFF.

The chain couples TRBV28 to TRBJ2-1, with 7 bases identical to TRBD2. CDR3 length: 13 amino acids. The junction had 1 base not matched to a gene; V was cut back by 6 bases and J by 2 bases. Germline CDR1 MDHEN, CDR2 SYDVKM. The CDR3 DNA follows: TGTGCCAGCAGGAGCGGGACCTACAATGAGCAGTTCTTC. Protein sequence: CASRSGTYNEQFF.

The rearrangement joins TRBV19 to TRBJ2-1; 7 bases are shared with TRBD2. Germline CDR1 and CDR2: LNHDA and SQIVND (reference sequence). The junction had 9 bases not matched to a gene; V was cut back by 6 bases and J by 10 bases. The CDR3 covers 13 residues. The CDR3 DNA reads TGTGCCAGTAGAAGGACTAGGCAAGACGAGCAGTTCTTC. Translating it yields CASRRTRQDEQFF.

The V and J genes are TRBV5-1 and TRBJ2-1, with D possibly being TRBD2 (5 bases). V lost 0 bases and J lost 8, with 15 bases in between. Germline V gene data show CDR1 as SGHRS and CDR2 as YFSETQ. CDR3 length: 15 amino acids. The CDR3 DNA is TGCGCCAGCAGCTTGGACGACATGATCGGGGATGAGCAGTTCTTC. Translated, it gives CASSLDDMIGDEQFF.

V is TRBV19 and J is TRBJ1-5; 7 nucleotides match TRBD1. The CDR3 is 18 residues long. Trimming at V came to 1 base and at J to 2 bases, leaving 11 bases not matched to a gene. CDR1 and CDR2 (germline): LNHDA, SQIVND (reference sequence). CDR3 nucleotides: TGTGCCAGTAGTATAGTCGGCAGGGGGGGAATTGGCAATCAGCCCCAGCATTTT. Protein product: CASSIVGRGGIGNQPQHF.

This chain connects TRBV19 to TRBJ2-7; the D is unclear. Germline assignment: CDR1 LNHDA and CDR2 SQIVND (reference sequence). This CDR3 is 15 amino acids long. V lost 1 base to trimming and J lost 3 bases, with 13 bases between them. In DNA form, the CDR3 reads TGTGCCAGTAGTATAGTGGGTACCGGAAACTACGAGCAGTACTTC. Protein: CASSIVGTGNYEQYF.